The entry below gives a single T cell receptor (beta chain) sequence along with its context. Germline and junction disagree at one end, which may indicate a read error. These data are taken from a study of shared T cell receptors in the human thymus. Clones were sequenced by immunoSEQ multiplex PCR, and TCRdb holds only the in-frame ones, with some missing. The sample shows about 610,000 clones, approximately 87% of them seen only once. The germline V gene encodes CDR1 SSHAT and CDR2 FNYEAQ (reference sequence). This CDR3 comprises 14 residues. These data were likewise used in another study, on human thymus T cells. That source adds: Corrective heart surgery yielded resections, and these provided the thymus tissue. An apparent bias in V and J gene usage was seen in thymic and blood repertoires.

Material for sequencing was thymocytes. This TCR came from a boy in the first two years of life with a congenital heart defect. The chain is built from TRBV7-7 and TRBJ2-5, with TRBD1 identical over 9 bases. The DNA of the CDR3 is TGTGCTAGCAGCGCGGACAGGGGAGAAGAGACCCAGTACTTC. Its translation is CASSADRGEETQYF. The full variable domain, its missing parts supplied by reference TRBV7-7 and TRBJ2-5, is GAGVSQSPRYKVTKRGQDVTLRCDPISSHATLYWYQQALGQGPEFLTYFNYEAQPDKSGLPSDRFSAERPEGSISTLTIQRTEQRDSAMYRCASSADRGEETQYFGPGTRLLVL.